What follows describes a single T cell receptor beta chain. Assay: immunoSEQ multiplex PCR; the TCRdb copy retains only in-frame clones and omits some. The sample records hundreds of thousands of clones, roughly 96% being singletons. CDR3 length: 19 amino acids. The V and J ends lost 6 bases and 1 base, in that order; junction bases with no gene match: 15. Germline V gene data show CDR1 as SQVTM and CDR2 as ANQGSEA. Positive CCR7 selection of CD45RO-negative cells yielded the naive CD8 cells, and terminally differentiated effector memory CD45RA+ cells were excluded. This sample stems from a study of shared clonotypes between healthy human individuals.

The clonotype comes from a man aged 25-40 years in good health. The gene calls are TRBV29-1 and TRBJ2-3; 14 bases match TRBD2. Sequencing was performed on naive CD8+ T cells sorted from blood. The DNA of the CDR3 is TGCAGCGTGTGTCTCCTCGGGACTAGCGGGAGCGTTCGCACAGATACGCAGTATTTT. It codes for CSVCLLGTSGSVRTDTQYF.